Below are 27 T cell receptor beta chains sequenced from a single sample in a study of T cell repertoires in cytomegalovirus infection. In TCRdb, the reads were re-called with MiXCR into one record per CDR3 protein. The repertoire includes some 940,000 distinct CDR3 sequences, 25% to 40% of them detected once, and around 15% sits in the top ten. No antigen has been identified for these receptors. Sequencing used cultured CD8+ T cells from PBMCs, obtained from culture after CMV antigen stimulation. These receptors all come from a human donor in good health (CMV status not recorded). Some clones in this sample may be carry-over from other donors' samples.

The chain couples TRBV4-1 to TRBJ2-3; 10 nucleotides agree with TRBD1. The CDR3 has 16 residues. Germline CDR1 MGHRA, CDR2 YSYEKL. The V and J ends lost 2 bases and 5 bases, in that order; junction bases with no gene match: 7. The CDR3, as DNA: TGCGCCAGCAGCCAATTCGGGACAGGGGACCAAGATACGCAGTATTTT. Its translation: CASSQFGTGDQDTQYF.

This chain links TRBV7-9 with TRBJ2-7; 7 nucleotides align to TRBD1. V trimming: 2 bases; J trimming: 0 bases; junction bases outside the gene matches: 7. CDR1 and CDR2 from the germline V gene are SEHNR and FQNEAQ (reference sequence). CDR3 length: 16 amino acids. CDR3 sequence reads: CASSLRSRDSSYEQYF. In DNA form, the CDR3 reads TGTGCCAGCAGCTTAAGGTCGAGGGACAGCTCCTACGAGCAGTACTTC.

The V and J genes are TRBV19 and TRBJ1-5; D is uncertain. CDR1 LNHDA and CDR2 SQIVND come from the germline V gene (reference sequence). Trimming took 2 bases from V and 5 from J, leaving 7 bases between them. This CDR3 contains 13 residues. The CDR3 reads CASSISRYQPQHF. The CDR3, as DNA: TGTGCCAGTAGTATATCCAGGTATCAGCCCCAGCATTTT. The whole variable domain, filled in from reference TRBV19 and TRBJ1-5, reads DGGITQSPKYLFRKEGQNVTLSCEQNLNHDAMYWYRQDPGQGLRLIYYSQIVNDFQKGDIAEGYSVSREKKESFPLTVTSAQKNPTAFYLCASSISRYQPQHFGDGTRLSIL.

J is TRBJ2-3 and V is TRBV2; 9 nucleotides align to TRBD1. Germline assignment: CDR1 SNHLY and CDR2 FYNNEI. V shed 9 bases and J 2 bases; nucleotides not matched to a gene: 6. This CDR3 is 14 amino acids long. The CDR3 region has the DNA TGTGCCAGGGGGGACAGGGAGAACACAGATACGCAGTATTTT. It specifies CARGDRENTDTQYF.

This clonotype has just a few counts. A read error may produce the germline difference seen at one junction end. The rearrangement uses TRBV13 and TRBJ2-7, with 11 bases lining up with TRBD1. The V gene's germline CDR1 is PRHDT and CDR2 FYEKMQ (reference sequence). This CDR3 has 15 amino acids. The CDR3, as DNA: TGCGCCAGCAGCTGGGGACAGGGGGGTCTCGACGAGCAGTACTTC. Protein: CASSWGQGGLDEQYF. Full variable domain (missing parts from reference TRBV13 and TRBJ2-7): AAGVIQSPRHLIKEKRETATLKCYPIPRHDTVYWYQQGPGQDPQFLISFYEKMQSDKGSIPDRFSAQQFSDYHSELNMSSLELGDSALYFCASSWGQGGLDEQYFGPGTRLTVT.

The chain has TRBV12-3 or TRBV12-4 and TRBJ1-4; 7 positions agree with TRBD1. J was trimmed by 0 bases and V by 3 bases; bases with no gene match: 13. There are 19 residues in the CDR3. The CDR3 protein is CASSFDGTGDWATNEKLFF. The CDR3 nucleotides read TGTGCCAGCAGTTTCGATGGAACAGGGGACTGGGCAACTAATGAAAAACTGTTTTTT.

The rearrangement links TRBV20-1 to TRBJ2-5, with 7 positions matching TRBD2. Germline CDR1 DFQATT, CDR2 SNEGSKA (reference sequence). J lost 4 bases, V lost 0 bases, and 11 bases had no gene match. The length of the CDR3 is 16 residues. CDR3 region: CSARDLSGEPPETQYF. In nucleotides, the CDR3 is TGCAGTGCTAGAGATCTCAGCGGGGAGCCCCCAGAGACCCAGTACTTC.

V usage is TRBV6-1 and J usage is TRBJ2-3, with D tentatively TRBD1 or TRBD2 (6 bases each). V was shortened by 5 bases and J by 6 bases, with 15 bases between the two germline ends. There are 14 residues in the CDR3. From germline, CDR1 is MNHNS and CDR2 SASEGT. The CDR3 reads CASSYPEGDDTQYF. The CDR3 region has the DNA TGTGCCAGCAGTTACCCGGAGGGGGACGATACGCAGTATTTT.

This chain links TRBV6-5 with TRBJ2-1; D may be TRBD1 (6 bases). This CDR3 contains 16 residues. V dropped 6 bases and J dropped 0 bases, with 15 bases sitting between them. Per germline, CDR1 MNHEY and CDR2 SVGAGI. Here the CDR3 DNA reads TGTGCCAGCAGCCCGGACAGAACGAACTCCTACAATGAGCAGTTCTTC. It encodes CASSPDRTNSYNEQFF.

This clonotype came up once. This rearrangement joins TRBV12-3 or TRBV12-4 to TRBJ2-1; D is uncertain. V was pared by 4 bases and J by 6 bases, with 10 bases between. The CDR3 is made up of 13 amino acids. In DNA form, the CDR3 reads TGTGCCAGCAGTTCCTCGCCCAGCAATGAGCAGTTCTTC. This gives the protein CASSSSPSNEQFF.

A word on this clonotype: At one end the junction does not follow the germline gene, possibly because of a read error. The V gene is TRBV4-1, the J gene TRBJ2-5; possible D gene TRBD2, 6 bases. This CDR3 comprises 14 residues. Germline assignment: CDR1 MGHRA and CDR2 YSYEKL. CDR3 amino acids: CASNQVTGEETQYF. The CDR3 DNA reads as TGCGCCAGCAACCAAGTCACGGGGGAAGAGACCCAGTACTTC.

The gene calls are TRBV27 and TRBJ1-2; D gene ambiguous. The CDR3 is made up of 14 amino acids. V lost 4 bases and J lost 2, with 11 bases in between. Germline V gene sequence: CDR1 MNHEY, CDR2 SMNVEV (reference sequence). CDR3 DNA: TGTGCCAGCAGTTCGGACGGGGAAAACTATGGCTACACCTTC. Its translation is CASSSDGENYGYTF.

This chain's CDR3 is CASSIRTGPATNEKLFF. CDR3 bases: TGTGCCAGTAGTATACGGACAGGGCCTGCAACTAATGAAAAACTGTTTTTT. The chain employs TRBV19 and TRBJ1-4, with TRBD1 matching over 8 bases. The J segment lost 0 bases and the V segment lost 2 bases, leaving 5 bases of the junction unmatched. The germline CDR1 and CDR2 sequences are LNHDA and SQIVND (reference sequence). This CDR3 region has 17 residues. Full variable domain (outside the CDR3, taken from reference TRBV19 and TRBJ1-4): DGGITQSPKYLFRKEGQNVTLSCEQNLNHDAMYWYRQDPGQGLRLIYYSQIVNDFQKGDIAEGYSVSREKKESFPLTVTSAQKNPTAFYLCASSIRTGPATNEKLFFGSGTQLSVL.

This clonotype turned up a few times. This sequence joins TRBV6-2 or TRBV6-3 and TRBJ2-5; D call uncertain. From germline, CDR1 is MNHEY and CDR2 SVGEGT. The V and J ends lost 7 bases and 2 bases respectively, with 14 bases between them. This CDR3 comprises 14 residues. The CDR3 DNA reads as TGTGCCAGCACCTCCCCCACAATACAAGAGACCCAGTACTTC. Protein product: CASTSPTIQETQYF.

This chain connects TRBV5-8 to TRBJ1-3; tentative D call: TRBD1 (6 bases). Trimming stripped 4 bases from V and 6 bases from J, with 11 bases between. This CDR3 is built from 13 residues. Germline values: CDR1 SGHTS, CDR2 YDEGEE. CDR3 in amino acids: CASSSWTVNTIYF. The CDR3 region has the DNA TGTGCCAGCAGCAGCTGGACAGTAAACACCATATATTTT.

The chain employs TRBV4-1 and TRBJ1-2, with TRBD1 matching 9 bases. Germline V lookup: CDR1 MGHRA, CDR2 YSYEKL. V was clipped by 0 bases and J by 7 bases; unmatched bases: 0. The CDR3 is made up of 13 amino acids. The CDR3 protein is CASSQEDRGGYTF. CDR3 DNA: TGCGCCAGCAGCCAAGAGGACAGGGGTGGCTACACCTTC.

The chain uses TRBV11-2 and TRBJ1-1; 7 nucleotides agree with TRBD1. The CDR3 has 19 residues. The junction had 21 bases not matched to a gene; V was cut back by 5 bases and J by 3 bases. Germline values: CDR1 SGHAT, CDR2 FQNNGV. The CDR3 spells CASSLTGWKSRWTDTEAFF. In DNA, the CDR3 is TGTGCCAGCAGCCTGACAGGGTGGAAATCCCGATGGACTGACACTGAAGCTTTCTTT.

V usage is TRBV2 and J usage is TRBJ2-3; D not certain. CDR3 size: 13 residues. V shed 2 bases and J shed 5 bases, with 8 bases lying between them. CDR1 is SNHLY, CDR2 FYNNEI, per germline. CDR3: CASSEKGLDTQYF. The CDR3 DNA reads TGTGCCAGCAGTGAAAAGGGCTTAGATACGCAGTATTTT.

DNA of the CDR3: TGTGCCAGCAGCTTAATATCGGTACCAACTAGCGGGGCTCGGGTCTACGAGCAGTACTTC. Amino acid sequence: CASSLISVPTSGARVYEQYF. The chain couples TRBV11-2 to TRBJ2-7; 10 bases fit TRBD2. V was clipped by 2 bases and J by 3 bases; unmatched bases: 19. The CDR3 totals 20 residues. Germline V gene data show CDR1 as SGHAT and CDR2 as FQNNGV.

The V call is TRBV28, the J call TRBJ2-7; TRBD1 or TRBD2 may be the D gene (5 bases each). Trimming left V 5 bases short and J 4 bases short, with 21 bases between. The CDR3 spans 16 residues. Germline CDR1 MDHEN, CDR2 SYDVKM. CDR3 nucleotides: TGTGCCAGCAGTAACCGGGACGGATTGTCAGCATACGAGCAGTACGTC. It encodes CASSNRDGLSAYEQYV.

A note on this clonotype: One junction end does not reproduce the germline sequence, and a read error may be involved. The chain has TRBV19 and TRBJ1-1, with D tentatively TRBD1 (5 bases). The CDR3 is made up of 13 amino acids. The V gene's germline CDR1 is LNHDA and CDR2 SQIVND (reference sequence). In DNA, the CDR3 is TGTGCCAGTAGTAGGGACGGGAACGCTGAAGCTTTCTTT. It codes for CASSRDGNAEAFF.

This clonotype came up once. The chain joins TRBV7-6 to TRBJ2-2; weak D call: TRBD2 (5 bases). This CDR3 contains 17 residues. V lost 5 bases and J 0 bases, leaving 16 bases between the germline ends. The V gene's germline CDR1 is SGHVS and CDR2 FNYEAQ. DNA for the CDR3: TGTGCCAGCAGCCCACGAGCCGGGGTGGCGAACACCGGGGAGCTGTTTTTT. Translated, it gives CASSPRAGVANTGELFF.

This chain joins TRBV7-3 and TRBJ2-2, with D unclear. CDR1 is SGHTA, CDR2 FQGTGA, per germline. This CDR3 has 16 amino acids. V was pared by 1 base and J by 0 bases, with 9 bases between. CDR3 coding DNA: TGTGCCAGCAGCTTAAATGGCCGGTCGAACACCGGGGAGCTGTTTTTT. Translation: CASSLNGRSNTGELFF.

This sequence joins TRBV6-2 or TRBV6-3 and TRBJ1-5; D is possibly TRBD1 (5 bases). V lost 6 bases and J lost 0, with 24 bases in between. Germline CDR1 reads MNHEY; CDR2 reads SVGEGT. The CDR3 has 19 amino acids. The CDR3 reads CASSPGGRQSPYSNQPQHF. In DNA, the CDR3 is TGTGCCAGCAGCCCAGGAGGGCGACAGAGCCCTTATAGCAATCAGCCCCAGCATTTT.

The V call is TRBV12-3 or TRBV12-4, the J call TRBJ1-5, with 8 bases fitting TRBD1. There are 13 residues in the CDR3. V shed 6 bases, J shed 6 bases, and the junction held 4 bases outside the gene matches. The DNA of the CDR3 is TGTGCCAGCAGAACAGGGGGGGTTCAGCCCCAGCATTTT. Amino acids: CASRTGGVQPQHF.

The CDR3 nucleotides read TGCGCCAGCAGCCAGGAGACTGGAGGGCTTAATGGCTACACCTTC. Amino acid sequence: CASSQETGGLNGYTF. This chain uses TRBV4-1 with TRBJ1-2; D not certain. Germline V gene lookup returns CDR1 MGHRA and CDR2 YSYEKL. The CDR3 is 15 residues long. The V gene lost 3 bases and the J gene lost 6 bases, with 17 bases spanning the gap.

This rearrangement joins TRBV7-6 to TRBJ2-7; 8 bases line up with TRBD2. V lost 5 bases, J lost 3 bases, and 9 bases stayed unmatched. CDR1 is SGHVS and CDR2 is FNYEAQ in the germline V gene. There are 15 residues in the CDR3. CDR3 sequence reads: CASSPGGLAGYEQYF. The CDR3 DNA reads TGTGCCAGCAGCCCCGGGGGCCTAGCGGGCTACGAGCAGTACTTC.